The clone carrying this TCR beta chain appeared once. Antigen unknown. This sample was taken from a study of radiation and T cells in renal cell carcinoma. The study's findings and limits: Pretreatment tumor biopsies were lacking, so baseline clonotypes are unknown.

Trimming shortened V by 2 bases and J by 2 bases, and 11 bases separated the two germline ends. The CDR3 is made up of 15 amino acids. In germline, CDR1 is SGDLS, CDR2 YYNGEE. This table comes from immunoSEQ multiplex PCR, and its TCRdb copy is limited to in-frame clones, with some not included. The sample consists of 80,000 or so clones, about 89% of them appearing once. Time point given: blood 4 weeks post-SBRT, at nephrectomy. Indicated treatment: 15 Gy SBRT to primary tumor, nephrectomy 4 weeks later. This sequence was found in a woman aged 70-85 years with renal cell carcinoma. This chain connects TRBV9 to TRBJ1-3; D is ambiguous. The starting material was blood, obtained from a patient whose treatment included radiotherapy and nephrectomy. In DNA, the CDR3 is TGTGCCAGCAGCGTTGAGGGCAGCGCTGGAAACACCATATATTTT. Translation: CASSVEGSAGNTIYF.